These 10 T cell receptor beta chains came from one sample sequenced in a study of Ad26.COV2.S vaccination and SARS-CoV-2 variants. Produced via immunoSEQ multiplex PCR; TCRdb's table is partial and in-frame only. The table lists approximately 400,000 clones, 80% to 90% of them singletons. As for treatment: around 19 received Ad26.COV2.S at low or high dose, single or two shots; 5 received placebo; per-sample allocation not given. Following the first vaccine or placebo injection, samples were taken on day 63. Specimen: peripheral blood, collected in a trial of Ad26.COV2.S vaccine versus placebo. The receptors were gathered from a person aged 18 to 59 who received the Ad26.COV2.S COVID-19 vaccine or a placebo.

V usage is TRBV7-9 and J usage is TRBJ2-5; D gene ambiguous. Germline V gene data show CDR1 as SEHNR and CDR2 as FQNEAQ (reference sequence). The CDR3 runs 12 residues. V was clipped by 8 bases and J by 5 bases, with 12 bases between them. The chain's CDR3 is CASASVEETQYF. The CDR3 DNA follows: TGTGCCAGCGCCTCGGTCGAGGAGACCCAGTACTTC.

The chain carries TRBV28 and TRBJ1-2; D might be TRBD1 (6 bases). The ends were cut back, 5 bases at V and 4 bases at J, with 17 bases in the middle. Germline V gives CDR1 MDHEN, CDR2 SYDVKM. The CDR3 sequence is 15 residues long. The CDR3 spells CASSDYGQGTYGYTF. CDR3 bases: TGTGCCAGCAGTGACTATGGGCAGGGGACCTATGGCTACACCTTC.

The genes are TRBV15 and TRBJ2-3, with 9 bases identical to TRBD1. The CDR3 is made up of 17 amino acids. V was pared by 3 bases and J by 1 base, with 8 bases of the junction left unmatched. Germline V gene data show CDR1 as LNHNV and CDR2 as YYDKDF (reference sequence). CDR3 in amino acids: CATSRENRGRGTDTQYF. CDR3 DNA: TGTGCCACCAGCAGGGAGAACAGGGGGCGGGGCACAGATACGCAGTATTTT.

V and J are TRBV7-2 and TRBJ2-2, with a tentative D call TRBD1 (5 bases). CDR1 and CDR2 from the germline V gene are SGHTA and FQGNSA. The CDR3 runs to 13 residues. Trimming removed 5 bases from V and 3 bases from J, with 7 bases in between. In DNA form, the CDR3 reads TGTGCCAGCAGCCGACAGTACACCGGGGAGCTGTTTTTT. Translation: CASSRQYTGELFF.

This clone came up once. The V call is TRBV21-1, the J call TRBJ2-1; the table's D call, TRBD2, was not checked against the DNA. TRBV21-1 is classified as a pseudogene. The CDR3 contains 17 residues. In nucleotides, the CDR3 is TGTGCCAGCAGCATCTTCCCGGGACTAGCGCCGTACAATGAGCAGTTCTTC. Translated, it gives CASSIFPGLAPYNEQFF.

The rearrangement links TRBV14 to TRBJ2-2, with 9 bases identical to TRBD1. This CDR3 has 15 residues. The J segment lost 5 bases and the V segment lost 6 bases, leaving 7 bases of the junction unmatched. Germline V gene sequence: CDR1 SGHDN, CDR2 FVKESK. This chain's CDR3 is CASRQQGARTGELFF. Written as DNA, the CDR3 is TGTGCCAGCAGGCAACAGGGGGCGAGGACCGGGGAGCTGTTTTTT.

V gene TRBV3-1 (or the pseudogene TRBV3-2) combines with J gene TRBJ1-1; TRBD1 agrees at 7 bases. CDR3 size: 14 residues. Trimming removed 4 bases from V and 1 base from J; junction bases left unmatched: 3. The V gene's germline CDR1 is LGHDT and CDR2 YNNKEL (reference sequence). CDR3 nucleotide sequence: TGTGCCAGCAGCCTGGGACAGAGGAACACTGAAGCTTTCTTT. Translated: CASSLGQRNTEAFF.

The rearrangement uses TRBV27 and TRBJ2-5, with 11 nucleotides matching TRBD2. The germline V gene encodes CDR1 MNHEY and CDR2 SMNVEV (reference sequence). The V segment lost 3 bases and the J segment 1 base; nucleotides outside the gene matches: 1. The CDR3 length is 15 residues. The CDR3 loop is CASSFSGRVQETQYF. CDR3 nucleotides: TGTGCCAGCAGTTTTAGCGGGAGGGTCCAAGAGACCCAGTACTTC.

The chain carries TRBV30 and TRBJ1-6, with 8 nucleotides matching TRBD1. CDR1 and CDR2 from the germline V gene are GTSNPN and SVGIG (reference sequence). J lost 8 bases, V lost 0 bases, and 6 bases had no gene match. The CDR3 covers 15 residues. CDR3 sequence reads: CAWSVLRGPDSPLHF. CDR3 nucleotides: TGTGCCTGGAGTGTACTCAGGGGGCCGGATTCACCCCTCCACTTT.

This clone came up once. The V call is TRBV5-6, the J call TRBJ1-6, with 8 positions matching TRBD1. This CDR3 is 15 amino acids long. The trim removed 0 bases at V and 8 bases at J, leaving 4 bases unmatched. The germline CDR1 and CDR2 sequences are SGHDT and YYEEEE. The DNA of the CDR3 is TGTGCCAGCAGCTTGGGAACAGGGGGATATTCACCCCTCCACTTT. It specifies CASSLGTGGYSPLHF.